These 21 T cell receptor beta chains originate from one sample sequenced in a study of memory CD8 T cells in hepatitis C reinfection. Sequenced by immunoSEQ multiplex PCR; TCRdb stores in-frame clones only, minus some. The sample consists of around 45,000 clones, 89% of them appearing once. Time point: late/post reinfection, 12 to 24 weeks after detection. No in vitro expansion preceded TCR sequencing of the sorted cells. Sequenced material: naive CD8+ T cells sorted from blood. The receptors shown here come from a man between 18 and 29 years old with hepatitis C virus infection.

This rearrangement joins TRBV15 to TRBJ1-2; D is unresolved. V was cut by 1 base and J by 7 bases, with 7 bases left in between. The CDR3 is made up of 12 amino acids. Germline-derived CDR1 and CDR2 are LNHNV and YYDKDF (reference sequence). The CDR3 is CATSRGGFGYTF. In DNA, the CDR3 is TGTGCCACCAGCAGAGGCGGCTTTGGCTACACCTTC.

The chain uses TRBV5-6 and TRBJ1-4, with a weak D call TRBD1 (5 bases). V lost 5 bases, J lost 6 bases, and 14 bases lay in between. CDR3 size: 14 residues. CDR1 and CDR2 (germline): SGHDT, YYEEEE. Written as DNA, the CDR3 is TGTGCCAGCAGTGGGGGGTTTAACGATGAAAAACTGTTTTTT. Translation: CASSGGFNDEKLFF.

The V call is TRBV19, the J call TRBJ1-5, with 9 nucleotides matching TRBD1. Trimming removed 5 bases from V and 7 bases from J; junction bases left unmatched: 6. Germline values: CDR1 LNHDA, CDR2 SQIVND (reference sequence). The CDR3 contains 14 residues. The chain's CDR3 is CASSPGTGFQPQHF. CDR3 nucleotides: TGTGCCAGTAGTCCCGGGACAGGGTTCCAGCCCCAGCATTTT.

The V and J genes are TRBV5-4 and TRBJ2-1; no clear D. Germline assignment: CDR1 SGHNT and CDR2 YYREEE (reference sequence). Trimming cost V 4 bases and J 5 bases, with 7 bases left between them. This CDR3 region has 12 residues. This CDR3 is CASSPENNEQFF. For the CDR3, the DNA is TGTGCCAGCAGCCCCGAGAACAATGAGCAGTTCTTC.

This clone has only one observation. The chain joins TRBV25-1 to TRBJ2-1; D remains ambiguous. V was cut by 1 base and J by 4 bases, with 8 bases left in between. This CDR3 is built from 14 residues. Germline V gene lookup returns CDR1 MGHDK and CDR2 SYGVNS. CDR3 nucleotide sequence: TGTGCCAGCAGTGAATTGGCAGGATACAATGAGCAGTTCTTC. Amino acids: CASSELAGYNEQFF.

This chain links TRBV5-1 with TRBJ1-1; D uncertain. Germline V lookup: CDR1 SGHRS, CDR2 YFSETQ. There are 14 residues in the CDR3. Between the trimmed V and J ends, which lost 4 bases and 4 bases, there was a span of 14 bases. The CDR3 DNA reads as TGCGCCAGCAGCGTTTACAGCGGAATCACTGAAGCTTTCTTT. The encoded protein is CASSVYSGITEAFF.

V and J are TRBV7-2 and TRBJ1-3; D is unclear. Germline CDR1 is SGHTA and CDR2 is FQGNSA. V dropped 1 base and J dropped 4 bases, with 8 bases sitting between them. CDR3 size: 14 residues. In nucleotides, the CDR3 is TGTGCCAGCAGCTTAGGAACAGACGGAAACACCATATATTTT. Its translation: CASSLGTDGNTIYF.

The chain recombines TRBV27 with TRBJ1-5; 8 bases agree with TRBD1. V shed 6 bases and J 3 bases; nucleotides not matched to a gene: 4. Germline CDR1 MNHEY, CDR2 SMNVEV (reference sequence). The CDR3 is 14 residues long. The CDR3 DNA reads TGTGCCAGCAGAAGACAGGGGAACAATCAGCCCCAGCATTTT. Amino acid sequence: CASRRQGNNQPQHF.

The rearrangement links TRBV5-6 to TRBJ2-7, with 9 bases matching TRBD2. The V gene end was trimmed by 4 bases and the J gene end by 5 bases; junction bases not matched to a gene: 10. The CDR3 loop spans 15 amino acids. Germline CDR1 reads SGHDT; CDR2 reads YYEEEE. The CDR3: CASSTLAGGRNEQYF. The CDR3 region has the DNA TGTGCCAGCAGCACCCTGGCGGGAGGGCGGAACGAGCAGTACTTC.

This chain uses TRBV19 with TRBJ2-2; 7 nucleotides align to TRBD2. CDR3 length: 14 amino acids. Germline CDR1 is LNHDA and CDR2 is SQIVND (reference sequence). J was trimmed by 6 bases and V by 5 bases; bases with no gene match: 6. The CDR3 DNA is TGTGCCAGTAGTTTAACGGGGGGTCCCGGGGAGCTGTTTTTT. Translated: CASSLTGGPGELFF.

The chain couples TRBV28 to TRBJ2-7; TRBD2 aligns across 7 bases. Germline V gene data show CDR1 as MDHEN and CDR2 as SYDVKM. The V and J ends lost 2 bases and 0 bases, in that order; junction bases with no gene match: 13. The CDR3 is made up of 18 amino acids. The CDR3 spells CASSLRGIAGESSYEQYV. CDR3 nucleotides: TGTGCCAGCAGTTTACGCGGTATAGCGGGTGAAAGCTCCTACGAGCAGTACGTC.

The V and J genes are TRBV21-1 and TRBJ1-1; the table names TRBD1, a call not compared with the DNA. TRBV21-1 is described as a pseudogene. The CDR3 length is 18 residues. The CDR3 DNA reads as TGTGCCAGCAGCAAGTCTGGCTCCGGGACAGAGGATGGCGCTGAAGCTTTCTTT. This sequence encodes CASSKSGSGTEDGAEAFF.

This chain links TRBV27 with TRBJ1-2; TRBD1 might be the D (6 bases). Germline CDR1 is MNHEY and CDR2 is SMNVEV (reference sequence). V dropped 5 bases and J dropped 7 bases, with 17 bases sitting between them. The CDR3 is 14 amino acids. The CDR3 sequence: CASSPTGSPFGYTF. The CDR3 nucleotides read TGTGCCAGCAGTCCAACAGGGAGCCCCTTTGGCTACACCTTC.

Worth noting for this clone: The sample carries other DNA sequences with the same CDR3. This chain joins TRBV4-2 and TRBJ2-7; TRBD2 agrees at 11 bases. The CDR3 covers 15 residues. CDR1 and CDR2 from the germline V gene are LGHNA and YNFKEQ. The V and J ends lost 0 bases and 3 bases, in that order; junction bases with no gene match: 1. The CDR3 spells CASSQETSGSYEQYF. The CDR3 bases are TGTGCCAGCAGCCAAGAAACTAGCGGGAGCTACGAGCAGTACTTC.

This chain uses TRBV7-8 with TRBJ2-3, with a possible D match to TRBD1 (5 bases). The CDR3 extends over 13 amino acids. The ends were cut back, 3 bases at V and 3 bases at J, with 7 bases in the middle. Per the germline V gene, CDR1 is SGHVS and CDR2 is FQNEAQ. DNA for the CDR3: TGTGCCAGCAGCTTCCAGGGTACAGATACGCAGTATTTT. It codes for CASSFQGTDTQYF.

DNA for the CDR3: TGTGCCAGCAGCTTAGCGACAGGGGCTGAAGCTTTCTTT. It codes for CASSLATGAEAFF. The J gene is TRBJ1-1, the V gene TRBV7-2, with 8 positions matching TRBD1. Germline assignment: CDR1 SGHTA and CDR2 FQGNSA. The CDR3 totals 13 residues. V lost 0 bases and J lost 6; bases outside the gene matches: 0.

V and J are TRBV9 and TRBJ2-1, with 7 bases lining up with TRBD2. The CDR3 runs to 15 residues. Losses at the gene ends were 0 bases for V and 8 bases for J; bases not matched to a gene: 8. Germline V lookup: CDR1 SGDLS, CDR2 YYNGEE. CDR3 loop: CASSVEGRESDEQFF. CDR3 sequence (DNA): TGTGCCAGCAGCGTAGAGGGGCGGGAGTCTGATGAGCAGTTCTTC.

This clone has a single count. V is TRBV5-1 and J is TRBJ2-7, with a weak D call TRBD1 (6 bases). In germline, CDR1 is SGHRS, CDR2 YFSETQ. This CDR3 is 17 amino acids long. V lost 0 bases and J 0 bases, leaving 16 bases between the germline ends. For the CDR3, the DNA is TGCGCCAGCAGCTTGGGTCATGGGGACATCGCCTCCTACGAGCAGTACTTC. This translates into CASSLGHGDIASYEQYF.

V and J are TRBV11-2 and TRBJ2-3, with D perhaps matching TRBD1 (6 bases). V was pared by 4 bases and J by 4 bases, with 15 bases between. The CDR3 length is 15 residues. The germline CDR1 and CDR2 sequences are SGHAT and FQNNGV. The CDR3 here is CASSSLQGFADTQYF. CDR3 coding DNA: TGTGCCAGCAGCTCCTTACAGGGTTTCGCAGATACGCAGTATTTT.

The chain couples TRBV19 to TRBJ2-7; the D gene is possibly TRBD1 (6 bases). The V gene's germline CDR1 is LNHDA and CDR2 SQIVND (reference sequence). V lost 4 bases, J lost 2 bases, and 15 bases lay in between. CDR3 size: 15 residues. Here the CDR3 DNA reads TGTGCCAGTAGTAAGGGGGTCCCCTTAACCTACGAGCAGTACTTC. Protein: CASSKGVPLTYEQYF.

This clone has just a few counts. This chain links TRBV5-6 with TRBJ2-5; 7 nucleotides match TRBD2. The ends lost 0 bases at V and 9 bases at J; junction bases unmatched: 8. CDR1 SGHDT and CDR2 YYEEEE come from the germline V gene. The CDR3 is 14 amino acids. CDR3 in amino acids: CASSLGGPRGAQYF. In DNA form, the CDR3 reads TGTGCCAGCAGCTTGGGGGGACCACGGGGGGCCCAGTACTTC.